This TCR beta chain was captured in a study of CD8 T cells in ankylosing spondylitis. Whole-study results and caveats: For ankylosing spondylitis blood, a TCR beta motif of several highly homologous variants appeared characteristic. Reportedly, disease-linked clones are significantly enriched in ankylosing spondylitis patients' matched synovial fluid.

The sample holds a few counts of this clonotype. The antigen is undetermined. Germline loops: CDR1 LGHDT, CDR2 YNNKEL (reference sequence). With 1 base removed from V and 2 bases from J, the gap between germline ends came to 12 bases. CDR3 length equals 15 residues. TCRdb reprocessed the 5' RACE reads with MiXCR, giving one entry per CDR3 protein. The table includes roughly 700,000 distinct CDR3 sequences, around 19% detected once. The sample taken for sequencing was blood, either unsorted or a sorted T cell fraction (not recorded which). This receptor was obtained from a male donor with ankylosing spondylitis. The chain combines TRBV3-1 with TRBJ2-7; D might be TRBD1 (5 bases). The CDR3 coding sequence is TGTGCCAGCAGCCAAGGGGGCTACATTCCCTACGAGCAGTACTTC. Protein: CASSQGGYIPYEQYF.